Listed here are 17 T cell receptor beta chains from one sample, sequenced in a study of T cells expressing NK-cell markers. TCRdb re-called the 5' RACE reads and catalogs CDR3 proteins one per entry, DNA excluded. In total, the table holds 300,000 to 450,000 distinct CDR3 sequences. The sample taken for sequencing was blood T cells: a sorted CD56 or NKG2C T cell subset, CD4+ or CD8+ T cells, or bulk PBMC T cells (not recorded which). Receptor source: a man aged 18-70 years in good health.

The chain uses TRBV6-5 and TRBJ1-1. Germline assignment: CDR1 MNHEY and CDR2 SVGAGI. The CDR3 loop spans 17 amino acids. CDR3 protein: CASSYSFVGYLATEAFF.

The V and J genes are TRBV7-9 and TRBJ2-1; the TCRdb call, TRBD2, lacks DNA for checking. The CDR3 is 16 residues long. Germline V gives CDR1 SEHNR, CDR2 FQNEAQ (reference sequence). This CDR3 reads CASSPPGTSGVNEQFF.

The gene calls are TRBV7-8 and TRBJ2-7. Per germline, CDR1 SGHVS and CDR2 FQNEAQ. The CDR3 is 15 amino acids. The CDR3 here is CASSLAGVQAYGQYF.

The gene calls are TRBV21-1 and TRBJ2-3; no DNA is available, so the TRBD1 call from TCRdb remains unchecked. TRBV21-1 is a recognized pseudogene. This CDR3 has 16 amino acids. This chain's CDR3 is CASSKVDGGGGDTQYF.

The CDR3 region is CASSLEQKQFF. The chain is built from TRBV7-8 and TRBJ2-1. CDR1 is SGHVS and CDR2 is FQNEAQ in the germline V gene. CDR3 size: 11 residues.

The J gene is TRBJ1-2, the V gene TRBV6-1; TCRdb proposes TRBD1, but this gene call is untestable without DNA. CDR1 is MNHNS, CDR2 SASEGT, per germline. This CDR3 contains 17 residues. This chain's CDR3 is CASSPRTGGSSLSGYTF.

The rearrangement uses TRBV23-1 and TRBJ2-1; the D call of TRBD1 rests on TCRdb alone, since no DNA is present to check it. TRBV23-1 is an ORF; its function is uncertain. This CDR3 is built from 15 residues. The CDR3 loop reads CASREPGQGHNEQFF.

The chain has TRBV27 and TRBJ2-7; TCRdb selects TRBD2, and the lack of DNA leaves this call unchecked. The germline gives CDR1 MNHEY, CDR2 SMNVEV (reference sequence). This CDR3 comprises 16 residues. The CDR3 here is CASSYSPRRQSYEQYF.

The rearrangement links TRBV7-2 to TRBJ2-1; the TCRdb call, TRBD1, lacks DNA for checking. The CDR3 consists of 15 residues. CDR1 and CDR2 from the germline V gene are SGHTA and FQGNSA. The CDR3 here is CASRLGTGFYNEQFF.

The V and J genes are TRBV20-1 and TRBJ2-3. Per the germline V gene, CDR1 is DFQATT and CDR2 is SNEGSKA (reference sequence). The CDR3 has 16 amino acids. The CDR3 is CSARAVGRSGTDTQYF.

The chain combines TRBV18 with TRBJ1-1. This CDR3 region has 16 residues. The V gene's germline CDR1 is KGHSH and CDR2 LQKENI. CDR3 in amino acids: CASSPHADFSNTEAFF. Using reference TRBV18 and TRBJ1-1 for the parts outside the CDR3, the full variable domain is NAGVMQNPRHLVRRRGQEARLRCSPMKGHSHVYWYRQLPEEGLKFMVYLQKENIIDESGMPKERFSAEFPKEGPSILRIQQVVRGDSAAYFCASSPHADFSNTEAFFGQGTRLTVV.

V usage is TRBV2 and J usage is TRBJ2-2; TCRdb names TRBD1, which stays unverified in the absence of DNA. CDR1 and CDR2 (germline): SNHLY, FYNNEI. CDR3 size: 14 residues. CDR3 protein: CASRGDGDTGELFF.

The genes are TRBV20-1 and TRBJ1-2; TCRdb reports TRBD1, a call that lacks DNA to check it against. Looked up from germline, CDR1 is DFQATT and CDR2 is SNEGSKA (reference sequence). This CDR3 region has 13 residues. CDR3: CSANRGIVYGYTF.

The rearrangement joins TRBV6-1 to TRBJ2-2; absent DNA, TCRdb's TRBD1 call cannot be checked. The germline V gene has CDR1 MNHNS and CDR2 SASEGT. The CDR3 length is 14 residues. CDR3 region: CASMGGLLTGELFF.

The rearrangement links TRBV20-1 to TRBJ1-6. CDR3 length equals 11 residues. The germline V gene has CDR1 DFQATT and CDR2 SNEGSKA (reference sequence). CDR3: CSARDLVTLHF.

J is TRBJ2-3 and V is TRBV2; TCRdb indicates TRBD1, and absent DNA this call remains unverified. Germline CDR1 SNHLY, CDR2 FYNNEI. The CDR3 is 16 residues long. The CDR3 loop reads CASRRHTGTSGDTQYF.

The chain recombines TRBV6-8 with TRBJ2-5. CDR1 MNHGY and CDR2 SAAAGT come from the germline V gene. The CDR3 length is 14 residues. The CDR3 loop reads CASSYEGTQETQYF.